This is a list of T cell receptor beta chains from one sample in a study of blood T cells in healthy people across ages. TCRdb processed the 5' RACE reads anew with MiXCR; each CDR3 protein has one entry. The sample carries 700,000 to 900,000 distinct CDR3 sequences, 20% to 30% recorded once. These data were likewise used in another study, on T cells of mothers and their children.

The sequencing input was blood. The receptors here all came from a boy between 10 and 17 years old in good health. CDR3s include the opening cysteine and the closing phenylalanine or tryptophan. A D gene is named only where the DNA matches it firmly. Clone size is shown for a subset of rows, as once, few, many or a class of expanded clone.

NA TRBJ2-1 NA TRBV13 TGTGCCTGCAGCATTCGGGGCAATGAGCAGTTCTTC CACSIRGNEQFF
NA TRBJ2-3 NA TRBV5-1 TGCGCCAGCAGCTTGGCCCGACTTTTGGATACGCAGTATTTT CASSLARLLDTQYF
NA TRBJ1-2 NA TRBV29-1 TGCAGCGCCGCGGACGGTTTCTATGGCTACACCTTC CSAADGFYGYTF
NA TRBJ2-6 TRBD2 TRBV20-1 TGCAGTGCTAGAGGAGCGGGGGGGGCCAACGTCCTGACTTTC CSARGAGGANVLTF
few TRBJ2-5 NA TRBV18 TGTGCCAGCTCACCAGGCGGGGCGGAATCAGTGACCCAGTACTTC CASSPGGAESVTQYF
few TRBJ2-1 NA TRBV28 TGTGCCAGCAGTTCCCTCTTGGACCCCCAGGGTAGAGCCGGGGGGCAGTTCTTC CASSSLLDPQGRAGGQFF
NA TRBJ2-5 TRBD1 TRBV12-3/TRBV12-4 TGTGCCAGCAGTTCCGACCGGGACAGGGGGGAGACCCAGTACTTC CASSSDRDRGETQYF
many TRBJ2-3 NA TRBV5-1 TGCGCCAGCAGCTTGAGAGATTTCACAGATACGCAGTATTTT CASSLRDFTDTQYF
few TRBJ1-4 NA TRBV10-2 TGCGCCAGCCTGGACAAAACTAATGAAAAACTGTTTTTT CASLDKTNEKLFF
few TRBJ2-7 NA TRBV6-5 TGTGCCAGCAGTTACTCTCGGACAGCCTCCTACGAGCAGTACTTC CASSYSRTASYEQYF
NA TRBJ2-5 NA TRBV20-1 TGCAGTGCTAGAGATCAGGAAGGGGGGGAGGTGACCCAGTACTTC CSARDQEGGEVTQYF
NA TRBJ1-2 TRBD1 TRBV7-9 TGTGCCAGCAGCTTAGAGACAGGGTGGCGCTATGGCTACACCTTC CASSLETGWRYGYTF
NA TRBJ2-7 TRBD2 TRBV13 TGTGCCAGCAGCTTGCGGTCTTCTTGGGGTGAGCGGGGTTTTGACGAGCAGTACTTC CASSLRSSWGERGFDEQYF
NA TRBJ2-2 NA TRBV28 TGTGCCAGCATCGGGAGCGGGGAGCTGTTTTTT CASIGSGELFF
NA TRBJ1-6 TRBD1 TRBV5-5 TGTGCCAGCACGGAGACAGGGGATTCACCCCTCCACTTT CASTETGDSPLHF
NA TRBJ2-3 TRBD1 TRBV3-1 TGTGCCAGCAGATCACAGGGGGGAACAGATACGCAGTATTTT CASRSQGGTDTQYF
NA TRBJ2-7 TRBD2 TRBV6-5 TGTGCCAGCAGTATTTCGACTAGCGGATCCTACGAGCAGTACTTC CASSISTSGSYEQYF
NA TRBJ1-2 NA TRBV30 TGTGCCTGGAGGGGTTTGCCCGGCTATGGCTACACCTTC CAWRGLPGYGYTF
few TRBJ1-1 NA TRBV7-3 TGTGCCAGCGCCCGAACAGGAGTGAACACTGAAGCTTTCTTT CASARTGVNTEAFF
few TRBJ2-2 NA TRBV12-3/TRBV12-4 TGTGCCAGCACCCCGGAGTGGGGCGGGGAGCTGTTTTTT CASTPEWGGELFF
few TRBJ2-7 NA TRBV7-8 TGTGCCAGCAGCTCCTCGGACAGAGGGACGGTCGAGCAGTACTTC CASSSSDRGTVEQYF
many TRBJ2-5 TRBD1 TRBV28 TGTGCCAGCAGCGACAGGGGCCGAGAGACCCAGTACTTC CASSDRGRETQYF
NA TRBJ1-2 NA TRBV7-8 TGTGCCAGCAGCGCCCAGGTTTCCTATGGCTACACCTTC CASSAQVSYGYTF
NA TRBJ1-3 NA TRBV12-3/TRBV12-4 TGTGCCAGCAGTTTTTCAGGGTCGACCCGAAACACCATATATTTT CASSFSGSTRNTIYF
few TRBJ2-5 TRBD1 TRBV7-2 TGTGCCAGCAGCCTCTGGGGACAGGGATTAGCAGAGACCCAGTACTTC CASSLWGQGLAETQYF
NA TRBJ2-1 NA TRBV20-1 TGCAGTGCTAGAGATCAACTAGTAGGAACCTACAATGAGCAGTTCTTC CSARDQLVGTYNEQFF
NA TRBJ2-4 NA TRBV27 TGTGCCAGCAGTTTGTCCGGGACACCCAAAAACATTCAGTACTTC CASSLSGTPKNIQYF
NA TRBJ2-3 NA TRBV5-1 TGCGCCAGCAGCGATGCCCCGGGGGCAGATACGCAGTATTTT CASSDAPGADTQYF
NA TRBJ1-3 TRBD1 TRBV6-5 TGTGCCAGCAGCTACGCGGGGACAGCCTCTGGAAACACCATATATTTT CASSYAGTASGNTIYF
few TRBJ2-3 TRBD2 TRBV27 TGTGCCAGCAGTTTGCCGGGACTAGTGGCAGATACGCAGTATTTT CASSLPGLVADTQYF
NA TRBJ2-3 NA TRBV12-3/TRBV12-4 TGTGCCAGCAGCCCACACGGGGGTCCAAGAGCAGATACGCAGTATTTT CASSPHGGPRADTQYF
few TRBJ1-2 NA TRBV6-5 TGTGCCAGCAGTCGGGACTTCTATGGCTACACCTTC CASSRDFYGYTF
few TRBJ2-5 TRBD2 TRBV3-1 TGTGCCAGCATCTCTAGCGGGGAGACCCAGTACTTC CASISSGETQYF
NA TRBJ2-1 TRBD2 TRBV29-1 TGCAGCGTTGACACGGGAGGATACAATGAGCAGTTCTTC CSVDTGGYNEQFF
NA TRBJ2-3 TRBD1 TRBV4-1 TGCGCCAGCAGCCCCGGACAGGGATATTCGCAGTATTTT CASSPGQGYSQYF
few TRBJ2-7 TRBD2 TRBV29-1 TGCAGCGTTGACGTAGCGGGGGGCCACTACGAACAGTACTTC CSVDVAGGHYEQYF
NA TRBJ2-1 NA TRBV5-1 TGCGCCAGCAGCTTGGCCTCAGATTCGTACAATGAGCAGTTCTTC CASSLASDSYNEQFF
NA TRBJ2-3 TRBD2 TRBV5-1 TGCGCCAGCAGCGCGGGGACTAGCGGGGGAATGATCACAGATACGCAGTATTTT CASSAGTSGGMITDTQYF
NA TRBJ1-2 TRBD1 TRBV28 TGTGCCAGCCTCGGACAGGGGATATATGGCTACACCTTC CASLGQGIYGYTF
NA TRBJ2-1 NA TRBV12-3/TRBV12-4 TGTGCCAGCAGTTTTCAAGGGAACAGGGAGCAGTTCTTC CASSFQGNREQFF
NA TRBJ2-3 TRBD1 TRBV20-1 TGCAGTGCTAGAGATAGGGACAGAGATACGCAGTATTTT CSARDRDRDTQYF
NA TRBJ2-1 NA TRBV5-1 TGCGCCAGCAGTCCCCTTGTACGGGGAAATGAGCAGTTCTTC CASSPLVRGNEQFF
NA TRBJ2-3 NA TRBV19 TGTGCCAGTAGTCCTCCTTTGACAGGAAGCACAGATACGCAGTATTTT CASSPPLTGSTDTQYF
NA TRBJ2-5 NA TRBV10-3 TGTGCCATCAGTGGACGCGGGCCGAACCAAGAGACCCAGTACTTC CAISGRGPNQETQYF
NA TRBJ1-2 TRBD1 TRBV7-8 TGTGCCAGCAGCTCCCCAGGGGGGAGGTATGGCTACACCTTC CASSSPGGRYGYTF
few TRBJ1-1 NA TRBV3-1 TGTGCCAGCAACCAAGAAAATGAGCGTTCTGAAGCTTTCTTT CASNQENERSEAFF
few TRBJ2-7 NA TRBV7-9 TGTGCCAGCAGCCCCGTAGTGGGGGAAAAGATTTACGAGCAGTACTTC CASSPVVGEKIYEQYF
few TRBJ2-6 NA TRBV6-5 TGTGCCAGCAGTTACATCCCGAGGGCTCCCTCTGGGGCCAACGTCCTGACTTTC CASSYIPRAPSGANVLTF
NA TRBJ2-5 NA TRBV20-1 TGCAGTGCTAGGCAGGAGGAATACCAAGAGACCCAGTACTTC CSARQEEYQETQYF
NA TRBJ2-7 TRBD2 TRBV6-5 TGTGCCAGCAGTTACTCTACATCTAGCGGGCTCTCCTACGAGCAGTACTTC CASSYSTSSGLSYEQYF
NA TRBJ1-1 NA TRBV11-2 TGTGCCAGCAGCTTAGAGGGGAATGAAGCTTTCTTT CASSLEGNEAFF
few TRBJ1-2 NA TRBV20-1 TGCAGTGCTTCGGACACAAACTATGGCTACACCTTC CSASDTNYGYTF
NA TRBJ2-1 NA TRBV20-1 TGCAGTGCTCCCCTCGAGGACTTCTCCTACAATGAGCAGTTCTTC CSAPLEDFSYNEQFF
once TRBJ2-1 NA TRBV11-2 TGTGCCAGCAGCACCAATCGAGGGTCCTACAATGAGCAGTTCTTC CASSTNRGSYNEQFF
NA TRBJ2-1 NA TRBV3-1 TGTGCCAGCAGCCAAGGCGGGGAGGCATTGGGTGAGCAGTTCTTC CASSQGGEALGEQFF
few TRBJ2-7 NA TRBV5-1 TGCGCCAGCAGCTTGAGCCCCCTAGCGACCTACGAGCAGTACTTC CASSLSPLATYEQYF